This T cell receptor (beta chain) was found in a study of cytomegalovirus exposure and HLA in healthy donors. Study overall: Assignment to the Caucasian-associated ancestry cluster applied to more than 75% of the approximately 420 genotyped donors.

The germline V gene encodes CDR1 SGDLS and CDR2 YYNGEE. The CDR3 loop spans 15 amino acids. Trimming shortened V by 1 base and J by 1 base, and 9 bases separated the two germline ends. Study observations and caveats: The investigators catalogued 160 or so TCR beta chains as cytomegalovirus-associated. Segments of the TCR beta V type were, in most cases, productive about 87% or about 30% of the time in an earlier analysis.

The PCR made use of 60 Vbeta and 13 Jbeta primers. The table came from immunoSEQ multiplex PCR; TCRdb's copy has only in-frame clones and leaves some out. The sample includes around 59,000 clones, 75% to 85% of them seen just once. The donors were healthy bone marrow donors. Concerning this clone: What it recognizes is unknown.

V usage is TRBV9 and J usage is TRBJ2-1, with a possible D match to TRBD2 (5 bases). The sample consisted of PBMCs. This receptor was taken from a middle-aged woman in good health and CMV-seronegative. Here the CDR3 DNA reads TGTGCCAGCAGCGTACTAGCCCGGTCCTACAATGAGCAGTTCTTC. This sequence encodes CASSVLARSYNEQFF.